This passage covers 7 T cell receptor beta chains from one sample sequenced in a study of blood T cell repertoires in COVID-19. The repertoire was sequenced with immunoSEQ multiplex PCR; TCRdb's copy has only in-frame clones and lacks some. The sample has 150,000 to 200,000 clones; roughly nine tenths are singletons. Sequenced sample: peripheral blood. These receptors were obtained from a woman aged 55-69 years with COVID-19, enrolled during active disease.

J is TRBJ2-7 and V is TRBV27; 10 nucleotides agree with TRBD2. Trimming at V came to 0 bases and at J to 3 bases, leaving 5 bases not matched to a gene. This CDR3 spans 16 amino acids. Germline assignment: CDR1 MNHEY and CDR2 SMNVEV (reference sequence). CDR3 amino acids: CASSLSPSGRLYEQYF. In DNA form, the CDR3 reads TGTGCCAGCAGTTTATCACCTAGCGGGAGACTCTACGAGCAGTACTTC.

In nucleotides, the CDR3 is TGCGCCAGCAGCCGAACCCGGGGGTATGAGCAGTTCTTC. Translated: CASSRTRGYEQFF. The chain is built from TRBV4-3 and TRBJ2-1; D might be TRBD2 (6 bases). The V and J ends lost 4 bases and 8 bases respectively, with 12 bases between them. The CDR3 extends over 13 amino acids. The germline CDR1 and CDR2 sequences are LGHNA and YSLEER.

This chain links TRBV5-1 with TRBJ2-5, with 10 bases aligning to TRBD2. Losses at the gene ends were 0 bases for V and 1 base for J; bases not matched to a gene: 3. The CDR3 runs to 16 residues. The germline V gene has CDR1 SGHRS and CDR2 YFSETQ. DNA of the CDR3: TGCGCCAGCAGCTTGGTAGGACTAGCGGCCCAAGAGACCCAGTACTTC. It translates to CASSLVGLAAQETQYF.

The rearrangement links TRBV5-1 to TRBJ1-2, with 9 bases aligning to TRBD1. Looked up from germline, CDR1 is SGHRS and CDR2 is YFSETQ. This CDR3 comprises 13 residues. Germline trimming cut 7 bases from V and 13 bases from J; bases unmatched to any gene: 14. This CDR3 reads CASDRTGDRAGTF. CDR3 DNA: TGCGCCAGCGACAGGACAGGGGACCGGGCCGGCACCTTC. Supplemented by reference TRBV5-1 and TRBJ1-2, the full variable domain reads KAGVTQTPRYLIKTRGQQVTLSCSPISGHRSVSWYQQTPGQGLQFLFEYFSETQRNKGNFPGRFSGRQFSNSRSEMNVSTLELGDSALYLCASDRTGDRAGTFGSGTRLTVV.

The chain joins TRBV6-4 to TRBJ2-7; 8 nucleotides agree with TRBD2. This CDR3 comprises 15 residues. V dropped 4 bases and J dropped 2; count of bases not matched to a gene: 7. Germline values: CDR1 MRHNA, CDR2 SNTAGT. CDR3 nucleotides: TGTGCCAGCAGTGCCGAAGCGGGGGACCCCTACGAGCAGTACTTC. Its translation: CASSAEAGDPYEQYF.

This clone is a singleton in its sample. The chain carries TRBV7-9 and TRBJ1-3; D gene unclear. This CDR3 is built from 15 residues. V was clipped by 1 base and J by 7 bases, with 14 bases between them. CDR1 and CDR2 (germline): SEHNR, FQNEAQ (reference sequence). The CDR3 region has the DNA TGTGCCAGCAGCTTAGGAATGGGCGTTTCGAACACCATATATTTT. Translation: CASSLGMGVSNTIYF.

The CDR3: CATSDLRQEAEAFF. The CDR3 nucleotides read TGTGCCACCAGTGATTTAAGACAGGAGGCTGAAGCTTTCTTT. The chain uses TRBV24-1 and TRBJ1-1, with a tentative D call TRBD1 (6 bases). CDR3 size: 14 residues. Deletions cut 1 base from V and 6 bases from J, with 11 bases between. Germline V gives CDR1 KGHDR, CDR2 SFDVKD.